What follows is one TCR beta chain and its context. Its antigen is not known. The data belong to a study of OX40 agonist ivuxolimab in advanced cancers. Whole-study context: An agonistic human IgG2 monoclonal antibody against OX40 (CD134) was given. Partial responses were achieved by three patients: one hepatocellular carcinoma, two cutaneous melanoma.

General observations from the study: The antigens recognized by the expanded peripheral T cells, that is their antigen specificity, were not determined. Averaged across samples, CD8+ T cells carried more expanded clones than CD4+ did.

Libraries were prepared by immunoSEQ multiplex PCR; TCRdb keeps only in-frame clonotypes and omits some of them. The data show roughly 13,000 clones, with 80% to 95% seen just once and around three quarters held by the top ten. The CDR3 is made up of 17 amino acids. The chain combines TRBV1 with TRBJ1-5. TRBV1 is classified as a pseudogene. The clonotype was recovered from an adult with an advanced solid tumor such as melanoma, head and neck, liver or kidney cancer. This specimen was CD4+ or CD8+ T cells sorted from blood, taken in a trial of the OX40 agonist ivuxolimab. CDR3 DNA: TGCACCAGCAGCCAAGGATGGAGGGGGGCGACCAATCAGCCCCAGCATTTT. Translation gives CTSSQGWRGATNQPQHF.